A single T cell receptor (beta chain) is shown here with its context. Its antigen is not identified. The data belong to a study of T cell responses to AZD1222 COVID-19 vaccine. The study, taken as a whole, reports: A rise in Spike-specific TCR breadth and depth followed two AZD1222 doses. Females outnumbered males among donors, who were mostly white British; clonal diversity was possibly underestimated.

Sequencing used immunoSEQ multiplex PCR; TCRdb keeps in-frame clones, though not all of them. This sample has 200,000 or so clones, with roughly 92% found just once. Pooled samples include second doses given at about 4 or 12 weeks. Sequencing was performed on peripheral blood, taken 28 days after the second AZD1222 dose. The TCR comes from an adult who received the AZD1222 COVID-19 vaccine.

DNA for the CDR3: TGTGCCTGGAGTGTAGGTATGGGCTCTGGAAACACCATATATTTT. Translation gives CAWSVGMGSGNTIYF. V is TRBV30 and J is TRBJ1-3, with unresolved D. Trimming pared 0 bases from V and 0 bases from J, leaving 9 bases between. This CDR3 contains 15 residues. Per the germline V gene, CDR1 is GTSNPN and CDR2 is SVGIG (reference sequence).